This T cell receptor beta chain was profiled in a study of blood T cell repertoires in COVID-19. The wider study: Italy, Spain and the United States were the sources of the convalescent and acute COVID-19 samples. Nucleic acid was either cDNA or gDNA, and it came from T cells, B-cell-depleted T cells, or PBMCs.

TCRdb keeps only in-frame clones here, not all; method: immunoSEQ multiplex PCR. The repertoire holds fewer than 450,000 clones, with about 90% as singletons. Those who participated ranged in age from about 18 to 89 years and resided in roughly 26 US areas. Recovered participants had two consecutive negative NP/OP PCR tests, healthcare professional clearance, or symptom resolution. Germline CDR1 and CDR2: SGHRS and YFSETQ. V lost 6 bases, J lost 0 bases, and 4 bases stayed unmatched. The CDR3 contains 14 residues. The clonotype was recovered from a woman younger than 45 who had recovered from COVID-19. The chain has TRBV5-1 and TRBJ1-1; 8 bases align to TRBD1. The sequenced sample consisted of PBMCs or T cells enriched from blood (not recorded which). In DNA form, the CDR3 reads TGCGCCAGCACTGAACAGGGGGTGAACACTGAAGCTTTCTTT. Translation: CASTEQGVNTEAFF.